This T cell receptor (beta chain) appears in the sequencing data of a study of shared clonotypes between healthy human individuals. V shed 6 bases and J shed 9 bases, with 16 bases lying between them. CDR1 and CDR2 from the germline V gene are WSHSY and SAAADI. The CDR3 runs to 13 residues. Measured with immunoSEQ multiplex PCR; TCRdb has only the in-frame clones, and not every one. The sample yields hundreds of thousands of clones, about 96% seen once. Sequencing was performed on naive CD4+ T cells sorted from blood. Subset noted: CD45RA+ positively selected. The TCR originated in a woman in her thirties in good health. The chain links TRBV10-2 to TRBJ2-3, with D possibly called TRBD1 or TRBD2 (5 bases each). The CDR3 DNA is TGCGCCAGCAGGACCGGGACCGCGGAGACGCAGTATTTT. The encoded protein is CASRTGTAETQYF.